This TCR beta chain emerged from a study of cytotoxic CD8 clonotypes in ibrutinib-treated CLL. Deep sequencing aimed at 1 in 200,000 to 1 in 1 million T cells' resolution. TCRdb's table, derived via immunoSEQ multiplex PCR, lists solely in-frame clones and lacks some. The sample has approximately 26,000 clones; 65% to 80% are singletons. This clone was counted between two and nine times. What it recognizes is unknown. General observations from the study: Baseline clonality was higher than in age-matched healthy donors and moved in step with circulating CD8+ T-cell counts.

Per the germline V gene, CDR1 is MNHEY and CDR2 is SMNVEV (reference sequence). The CDR3 has 13 amino acids. V lost 7 bases to trimming and J lost 3 bases; unmatched junction nucleotides: 4. The source was PBMCs, collected after 12 months of ibrutinib treatment. The V and J genes are TRBV27 and TRBJ2-3, with 7 bases fitting TRBD2. The sequence was obtained from a human donor with chronic lymphocytic leukemia. The CDR3 DNA reads as TGTGCCAGCATGGGGGGGGTAACAGATACGCAGTATTTT. This codes for CASMGGVTDTQYF.